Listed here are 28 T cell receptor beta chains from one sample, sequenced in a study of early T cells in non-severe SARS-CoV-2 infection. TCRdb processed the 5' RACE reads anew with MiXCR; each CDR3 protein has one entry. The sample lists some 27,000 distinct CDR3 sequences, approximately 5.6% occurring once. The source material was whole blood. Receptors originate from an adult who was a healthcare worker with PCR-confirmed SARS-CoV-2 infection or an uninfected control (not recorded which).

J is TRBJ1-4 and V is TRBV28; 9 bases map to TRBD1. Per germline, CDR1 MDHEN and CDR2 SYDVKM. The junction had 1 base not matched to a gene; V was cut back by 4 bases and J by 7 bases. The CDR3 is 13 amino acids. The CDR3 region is CASSSGQGEKLFF. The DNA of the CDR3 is TGTGCCAGCAGTTCGGGACAGGGTGAAAAACTGTTTTTT.

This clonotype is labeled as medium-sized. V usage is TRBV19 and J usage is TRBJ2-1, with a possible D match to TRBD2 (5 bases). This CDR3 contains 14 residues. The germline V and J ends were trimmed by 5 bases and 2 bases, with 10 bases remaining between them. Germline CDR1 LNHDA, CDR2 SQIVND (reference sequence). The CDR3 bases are TGTGCCAGTAGTTCTAGCAGTGCCTACAATGAGCAGTTCTTC. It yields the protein CASSSSSAYNEQFF.

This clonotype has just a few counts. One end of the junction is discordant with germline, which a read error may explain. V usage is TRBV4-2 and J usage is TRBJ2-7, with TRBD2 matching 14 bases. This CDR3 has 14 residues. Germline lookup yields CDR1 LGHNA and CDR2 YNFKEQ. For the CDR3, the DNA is TGTGCCAGCAGCCCAGGACTAGCGGGAGGTAGGGCTCACTTC. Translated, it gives CASSPGLAGGRAHF.

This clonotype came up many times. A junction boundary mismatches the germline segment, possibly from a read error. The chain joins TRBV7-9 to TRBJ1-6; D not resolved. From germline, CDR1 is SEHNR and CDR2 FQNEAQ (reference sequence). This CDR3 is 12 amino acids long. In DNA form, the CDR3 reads TGTGCCAGCAGCGCGACGGACGGCCATACTCGCTTT. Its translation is CASSATDGHTRF.

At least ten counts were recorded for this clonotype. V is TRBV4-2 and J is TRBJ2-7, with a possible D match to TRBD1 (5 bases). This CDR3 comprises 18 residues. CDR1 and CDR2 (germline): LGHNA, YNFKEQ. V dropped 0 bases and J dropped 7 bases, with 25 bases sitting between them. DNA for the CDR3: TGTGCCAGCAGCCAAGATGCCAGTAGGGGCACCGATCTTAGGGAGCAGTACTTC. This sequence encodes CASSQDASRGTDLREQYF.

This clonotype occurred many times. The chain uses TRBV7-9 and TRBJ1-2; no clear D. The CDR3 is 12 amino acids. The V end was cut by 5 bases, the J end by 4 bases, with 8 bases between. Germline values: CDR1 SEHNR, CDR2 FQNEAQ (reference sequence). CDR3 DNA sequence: TGTGCCAGCAGCCAGACTTCCTATGGCTACACCTTC. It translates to CASSQTSYGYTF. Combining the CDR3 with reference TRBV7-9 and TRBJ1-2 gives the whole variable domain DTGVSQNPRHKITKRGQNVTFRCDPISEHNRLYWYRQTLGQGPEFLTYFQNEAQLEKSRLLSDRFSAERPKGSFSTLEIQRTEQGDSAMYLCASSQTSYGYTFGSGTRLTVV.

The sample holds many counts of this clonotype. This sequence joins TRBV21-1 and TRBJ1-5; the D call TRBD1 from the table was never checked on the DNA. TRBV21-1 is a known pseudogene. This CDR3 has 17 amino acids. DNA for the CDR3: TGTGCCAGCAGTCCTAGCCCGGGGACAGGGGGTAATCAGCCCCAGCATTTT. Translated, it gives CASSPSPGTGGNQPQHF.

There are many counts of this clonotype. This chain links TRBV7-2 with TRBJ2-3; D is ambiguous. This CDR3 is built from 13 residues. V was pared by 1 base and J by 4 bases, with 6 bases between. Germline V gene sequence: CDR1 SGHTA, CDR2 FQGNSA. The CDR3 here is CASSLVGSDTQYF. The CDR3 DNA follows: TGTGCCAGCAGCTTAGTAGGGTCAGATACGCAGTATTTT.

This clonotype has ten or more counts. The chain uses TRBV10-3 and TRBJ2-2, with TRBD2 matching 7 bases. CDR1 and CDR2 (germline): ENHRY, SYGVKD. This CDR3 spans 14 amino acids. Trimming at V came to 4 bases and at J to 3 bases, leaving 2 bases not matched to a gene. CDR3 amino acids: CAISGGRDTGELFF. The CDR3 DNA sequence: TGTGCCATCAGTGGAGGGAGGGACACCGGGGAGCTGTTTTTT.

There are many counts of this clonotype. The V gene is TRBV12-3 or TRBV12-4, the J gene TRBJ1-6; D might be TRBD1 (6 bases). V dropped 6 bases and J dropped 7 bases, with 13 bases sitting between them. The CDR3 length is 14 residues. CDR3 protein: CASSATGSNSPLHF. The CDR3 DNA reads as TGTGCCAGCAGCGCGACAGGTTCAAATTCACCCCTCCACTTT.

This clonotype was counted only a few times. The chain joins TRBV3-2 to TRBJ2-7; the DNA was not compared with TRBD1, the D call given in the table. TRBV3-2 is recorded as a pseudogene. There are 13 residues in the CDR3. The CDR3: CASSYSGQEAQYF. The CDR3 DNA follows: TGTGCCAGCAGCTACTCGGGCCAGGAGGCGCAGTACTTC.

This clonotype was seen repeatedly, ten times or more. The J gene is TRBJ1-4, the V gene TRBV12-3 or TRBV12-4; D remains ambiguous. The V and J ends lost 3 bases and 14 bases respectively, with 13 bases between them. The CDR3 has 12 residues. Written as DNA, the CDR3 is TGTGCCAGCAGTTTCGGTCCTGAGAAGCTGTTTTTT. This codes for CASSFGPEKLFF.

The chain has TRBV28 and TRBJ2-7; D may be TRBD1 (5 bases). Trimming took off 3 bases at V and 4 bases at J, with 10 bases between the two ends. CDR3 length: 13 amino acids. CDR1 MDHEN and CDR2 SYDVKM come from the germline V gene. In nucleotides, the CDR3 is TGTGCCAGCAGTTTTTTAAGGGGTTACGAGCAGTACTTC. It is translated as CASSFLRGYEQYF.

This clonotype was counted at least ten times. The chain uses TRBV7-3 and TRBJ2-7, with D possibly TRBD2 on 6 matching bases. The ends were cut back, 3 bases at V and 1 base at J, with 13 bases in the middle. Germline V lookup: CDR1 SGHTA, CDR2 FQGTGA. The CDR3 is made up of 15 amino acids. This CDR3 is CASSFRLVESYEQYF. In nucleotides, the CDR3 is TGTGCCAGCAGCTTCCGACTAGTGGAGTCCTACGAGCAGTACTTC.

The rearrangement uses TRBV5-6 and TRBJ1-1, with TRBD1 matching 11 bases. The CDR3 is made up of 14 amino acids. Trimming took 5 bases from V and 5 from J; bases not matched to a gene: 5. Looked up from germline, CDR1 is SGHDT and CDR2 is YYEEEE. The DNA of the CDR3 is TGTGCCAGCAGACGGACAGGGGGCCGGACTGAAGCTTTCTTT. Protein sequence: CASRRTGGRTEAFF.

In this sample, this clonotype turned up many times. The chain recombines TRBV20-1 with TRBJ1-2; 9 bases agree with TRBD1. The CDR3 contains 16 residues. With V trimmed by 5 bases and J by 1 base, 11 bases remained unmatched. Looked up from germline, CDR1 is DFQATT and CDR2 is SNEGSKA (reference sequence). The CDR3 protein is CSAQPGGTGLNYGYTF. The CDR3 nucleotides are TGCAGTGCTCAACCCGGAGGGACAGGGCTTAACTATGGCTACACCTTC.

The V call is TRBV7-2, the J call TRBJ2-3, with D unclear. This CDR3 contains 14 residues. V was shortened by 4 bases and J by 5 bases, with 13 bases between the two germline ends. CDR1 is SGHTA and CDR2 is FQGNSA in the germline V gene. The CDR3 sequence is CASSSDSRKDTQYF. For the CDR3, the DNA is TGTGCCAGCAGCTCCGACTCCCGCAAAGATACGCAGTATTTT.

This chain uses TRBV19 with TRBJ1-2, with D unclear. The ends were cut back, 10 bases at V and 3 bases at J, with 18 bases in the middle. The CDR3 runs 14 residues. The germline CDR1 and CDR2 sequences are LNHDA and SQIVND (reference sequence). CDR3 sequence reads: CAIKDPREYYGYTF. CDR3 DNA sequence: TGTGCCATCAAAGACCCAAGGGAATACTATGGCTACACCTTC. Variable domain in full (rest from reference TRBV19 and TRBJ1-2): DGGITQSPKYLFRKEGQNVTLSCEQNLNHDAMYWYRQDPGQGLRLIYYSQIVNDFQKGDIAEGYSVSREKKESFPLTVTSAQKNPTAFYLCAIKDPREYYGYTFGSGTRLTVV.

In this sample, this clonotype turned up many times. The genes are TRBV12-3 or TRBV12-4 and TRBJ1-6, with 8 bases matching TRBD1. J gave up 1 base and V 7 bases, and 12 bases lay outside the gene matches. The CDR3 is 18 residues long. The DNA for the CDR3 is TGTGCCAGCACTTGGACCAGGGGGCAGGGTTCCTATAATTCACCCCTCCACTTT. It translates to CASTWTRGQGSYNSPLHF.

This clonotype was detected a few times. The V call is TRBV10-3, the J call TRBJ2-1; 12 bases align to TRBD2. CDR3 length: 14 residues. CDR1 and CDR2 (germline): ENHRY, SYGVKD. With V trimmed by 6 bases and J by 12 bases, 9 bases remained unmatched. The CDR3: CAIRRTSGDLGQFF. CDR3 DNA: TGTGCCATCAGACGGACTAGCGGGGATCTAGGGCAGTTCTTC.

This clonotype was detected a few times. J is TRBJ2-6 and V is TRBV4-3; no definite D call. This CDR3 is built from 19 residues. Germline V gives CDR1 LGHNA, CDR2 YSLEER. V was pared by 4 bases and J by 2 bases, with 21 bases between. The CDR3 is CASSPQEGPGLTGANVLTF. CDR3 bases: TGCGCCAGCAGCCCGCAAGAAGGACCGGGTCTCACTGGGGCCAACGTCCTGACTTTC.

CDR3 loop: CASTSSREGYEQYF. CDR3 in DNA: TGTGCCAGCACCTCCAGCAGGGAAGGGTACGAGCAGTACTTC. The chain employs TRBV28 and TRBJ2-7; D is perhaps TRBD1 (5 bases). V lost 7 bases, J lost 4 bases, and 17 bases lay in between. Germline loops: CDR1 MDHEN, CDR2 SYDVKM. The CDR3 loop spans 14 amino acids.

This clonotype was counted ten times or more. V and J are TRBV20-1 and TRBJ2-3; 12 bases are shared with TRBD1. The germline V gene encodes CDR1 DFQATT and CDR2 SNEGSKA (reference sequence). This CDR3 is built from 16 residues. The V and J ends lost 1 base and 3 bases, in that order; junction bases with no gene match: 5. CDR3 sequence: CSARGGDRGRTDTQYF. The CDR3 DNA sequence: TGCAGTGCTAGAGGTGGGGACAGGGGGCGGACAGATACGCAGTATTTT.

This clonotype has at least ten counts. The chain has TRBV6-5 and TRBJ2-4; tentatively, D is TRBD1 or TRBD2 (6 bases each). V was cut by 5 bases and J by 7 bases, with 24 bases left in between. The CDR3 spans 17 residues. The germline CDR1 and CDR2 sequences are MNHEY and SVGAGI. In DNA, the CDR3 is TGTGCCAGCAGTCCCCTTCCCCTAGGGGGAGGTGGTAACATTCAGTACTTC. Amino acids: CASSPLPLGGGGNIQYF.

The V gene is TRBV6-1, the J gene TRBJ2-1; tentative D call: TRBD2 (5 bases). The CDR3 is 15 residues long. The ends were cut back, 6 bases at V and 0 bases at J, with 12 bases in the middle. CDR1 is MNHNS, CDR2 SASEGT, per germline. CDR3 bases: TGTGCCAGCAGCCCTAGCTCCAGCTCCTACAATGAGCAGTTCTTC. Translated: CASSPSSSSYNEQFF.

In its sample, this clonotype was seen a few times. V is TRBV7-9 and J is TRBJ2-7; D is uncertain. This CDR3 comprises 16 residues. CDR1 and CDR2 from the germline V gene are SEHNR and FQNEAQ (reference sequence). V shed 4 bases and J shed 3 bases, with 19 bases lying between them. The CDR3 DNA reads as TGTGCCAGCAGCTCCGGCCGTGAGACGGGTAACTACGAGCAGTACTTC. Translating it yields CASSSGRETGNYEQYF.

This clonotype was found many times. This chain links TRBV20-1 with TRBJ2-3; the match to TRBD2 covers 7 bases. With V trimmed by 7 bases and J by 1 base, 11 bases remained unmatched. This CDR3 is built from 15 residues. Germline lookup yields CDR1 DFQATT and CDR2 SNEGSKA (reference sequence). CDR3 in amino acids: CSGAKREEGTDTQYF. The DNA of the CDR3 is TGCAGTGGGGCCAAGCGGGAAGAAGGCACAGATACGCAGTATTTT.

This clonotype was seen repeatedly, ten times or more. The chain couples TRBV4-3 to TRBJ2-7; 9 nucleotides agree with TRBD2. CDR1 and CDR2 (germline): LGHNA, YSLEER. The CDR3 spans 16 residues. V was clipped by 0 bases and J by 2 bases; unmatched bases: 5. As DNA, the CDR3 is TGCGCCAGCAGCCAAGATATCAGCGGGAGGACCTACGAGCAGTACTTC. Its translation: CASSQDISGRTYEQYF.